The sequence of this T cell receptor beta chain was determined in a study of blood T cell repertoires in COVID-19. V was cut by 6 bases and J by 0 bases, with 10 bases left in between. The germline V gene has CDR1 KGHSH and CDR2 LQKENI. The CDR3 extends over 14 amino acids. Profiling relied on immunoSEQ multiplex PCR, and the TCRdb table lists in-frame clones only, not all of them. In the table there are a few hundred thousand clones, 85% to 90% of which are singletons. The gene calls are TRBV18 and TRBJ2-3; no firm D call. The sequenced sample was peripheral blood. This sequence originates from a woman in her forties or fifties with acute or convalescent COVID-19. CDR3 region: CASSPSPSTDTQYF. CDR3 DNA sequence: TGTGCCAGCTCTCCGAGCCCTAGCACAGATACGCAGTATTTT.